The following is a T cell receptor (beta chain) sequence with its context. This CDR3 is 11 amino acids long. V lost 2 bases, J lost 7 bases, and 8 bases lay in between. CDR1 is GTSNPN and CDR2 is SVGIG in the germline V gene (reference sequence). Generated by immunoSEQ multiplex PCR, the TCRdb table keeps only in-frame clones and is missing some. The sample shows 180,000 or so clones, around four fifths of them seen only once. This sample was included in a study of blood T cell repertoires in COVID-19. The rearrangement uses TRBV30 and TRBJ1-2, with a possible D match to TRBD1 (6 bases). Sequencing was done on a sample of peripheral blood. This sequence originates from a woman in her sixties or seventies with COVID-19, enrolled during active disease. The CDR3 bases are TGTGCCTGGAGTCCAGGGGTTGGCTACACCTTC. The encoded protein is CAWSPGVGYTF.